The 27 T cell receptor beta chains reported below all come from one sample, sequenced in a study of blood T cell repertoires in COVID-19. Only in-frame clones appear in the TCRdb table, and some are missing; sequencing was by immunoSEQ multiplex PCR. The sample records around 180,000 clones, about 80% being singletons. The material sequenced was peripheral blood. The receptors derive from a human donor in a cohort sampled during active COVID-19.

This clone has only a few counts. V is TRBV6-5 and J is TRBJ2-7; D might be TRBD1 (7 bases). This CDR3 contains 14 residues. V was pared by 6 bases and J by 7 bases, with 19 bases between. Germline-derived CDR1 and CDR2 are MNHEY and SVGAGI. DNA for the CDR3: TGTGCCAGCAGGAGCCCAGGGGGGCTGGGGGAGCAGTACTTC. Translation: CASRSPGGLGEQYF.

This clone was counted between two and nine times. V usage is TRBV14 and J usage is TRBJ1-2; TRBD1 agrees at 8 bases. V lost 1 base and J lost 5; bases outside the gene matches: 6. The CDR3 covers 15 residues. CDR1 and CDR2 from the germline V gene are SGHDN and FVKESK. As DNA, the CDR3 is TGTGCCAGCAGCCAAGGGTTTACAGGGGGTTATGGCTACACCTTC. As protein: CASSQGFTGGYGYTF.

The chain links TRBV7-9 to TRBJ2-7; no firm D call. This CDR3 contains 14 residues. V shed 1 base and J shed 0 bases, with 7 bases lying between them. Germline CDR1 and CDR2: SEHNR and FQNEAQ (reference sequence). CDR3 DNA: TGTGCCAGCAGCTTAGGTGGCGGCTCCTACGAGCAGTACTTC. This gives the protein CASSLGGGSYEQYF.

The CDR3 DNA is TGTGCCAGCAGCCCGTACGACAGGGGAAGACCCTACGAGCAGTACTTC. Protein product: CASSPYDRGRPYEQYF. V gene TRBV5-6 combines with J gene TRBJ2-7; 8 bases agree with TRBD1. The V gene end was trimmed by 4 bases and the J gene end by 2 bases; junction bases not matched to a gene: 11. The length of the CDR3 is 16 residues. Germline-derived CDR1 and CDR2 are SGHDT and YYEEEE.

The rearrangement joins TRBV9 to TRBJ2-1; tentatively, D is TRBD1 (5 bases). The CDR3 runs 14 residues. Trimming took off 4 bases at V and 8 bases at J, with 16 bases between the two ends. Germline CDR1 reads SGDLS; CDR2 reads YYNGEE. The CDR3 is CASSSQSGFDEQFF. The CDR3 DNA sequence: TGTGCCAGCAGCTCGCAGTCAGGGTTCGATGAGCAGTTCTTC.

V and J are TRBV6-2 or TRBV6-3 and TRBJ1-1, with a tentative D call TRBD1 (6 bases). Germline CDR1 reads MNHEY; CDR2 reads SVGEGT. V lost 2 bases and J 0 bases, leaving 7 bases between the germline ends. The CDR3 is 14 residues long. The CDR3 loop is CASSYRTVNTEAFF. CDR3 DNA: TGTGCCAGCAGTTACAGGACAGTGAACACTGAAGCTTTCTTT.

This clone has just a few counts. The chain has TRBV18 and TRBJ2-3; TRBD2 matches at 9 bases. Germline V gene data show CDR1 as KGHSH and CDR2 as LQKENI. V dropped 2 bases and J dropped 0; count of bases not matched to a gene: 12. The CDR3 spans 19 residues. CDR3 residues: CASSPTRLAGSTSTDTQYF. The CDR3 nucleotides are TGTGCCAGCTCACCAACCCGTCTAGCGGGGTCTACTAGCACAGATACGCAGTATTTT.

V and J are TRBV21-1 and TRBJ1-1; TRBD1, the D gene given by the table, was not confirmed from the DNA. TRBV21-1 is a listed pseudogene. This CDR3 spans 15 amino acids. The CDR3 bases are TGTGCCAGCAGCAAAGCCGGGACATCGGGGACTGAAGCTTTCTTT. Translation: CASSKAGTSGTEAFF.

This clone was detected only once. The rearrangement uses TRBV5-1 and TRBJ1-2; TRBD1 is a possible D gene (5 bases). Germline CDR1 reads SGHRS; CDR2 reads YFSETQ. V lost 0 bases to trimming and J lost 6 bases, with 12 bases between them. The CDR3 is 14 residues long. The CDR3 DNA sequence: TGCGCCAGCAGCTTGGCCAGGGTGGGAAATGGCTACACCTTC. It encodes CASSLARVGNGYTF.

CDR3 amino acids: CASSLRGGLVYEQYF. The CDR3 coding sequence is TGTGCCAGCAGCCTCCGGGGGGGGTTAGTCTACGAGCAGTACTTC. The genes are TRBV13 and TRBJ2-7; 8 bases line up with TRBD2. The CDR3 loop spans 15 amino acids. Unmatched junction bases numbered 9, after V lost 5 bases and J lost 3 bases. Per the germline V gene, CDR1 is PRHDT and CDR2 is FYEKMQ (reference sequence). Full variable domain (rest looked up from reference TRBV13 and TRBJ2-7): AAGVIQSPRHLIKEKRETATLKCYPIPRHDTVYWYQQGPGQDPQFLISFYEKMQSDKGSIPDRFSAQQFSDYHSELNMSSLELGDSALYFCASSLRGGLVYEQYFGPGTRLTVT.

The CDR3, as DNA: TGTGCCAGCAGCTTACTAGCGGGGGACACCGGGGAGCTGTTTTTT. Translating it yields CASSLLAGDTGELFF. This sequence joins TRBV7-3 and TRBJ2-2; 10 bases are a match to TRBD2. The germline gives CDR1 SGHTA, CDR2 FQGTGA. V trimming: 2 bases; J trimming: 3 bases; junction bases outside the gene matches: 0. The CDR3 covers 15 residues.

V is TRBV9 and J is TRBJ1-1; D remains ambiguous. The CDR3 contains 12 residues. The V gene lost 5 bases and the J gene lost 0 bases, with 5 bases spanning the gap. Per germline, CDR1 SGDLS and CDR2 YYNGEE. CDR3 protein: CASSKLNTEAFF. The CDR3 nucleotides read TGTGCCAGCAGTAAATTGAACACTGAAGCTTTCTTT.

The chain links TRBV6-2 or TRBV6-3 to TRBJ2-3, with 7 bases matching TRBD2. Trimming at V came to 4 bases and at J to 3 bases, leaving 13 bases not matched to a gene. Germline loops: CDR1 MNHEY, CDR2 SVGEGT. The CDR3 spans 17 residues. In nucleotides, the CDR3 is TGTGCCAGCAGTTCCCTAGCGGAAATAAAACGTACAGATACGCAGTATTTT. This translates into CASSSLAEIKRTDTQYF.

This clone was seen more than once but under ten times. The rearrangement joins TRBV24-1 to TRBJ2-1; a possible D gene is TRBD1 (7 bases). Germline CDR1 is KGHDR and CDR2 is SFDVKD. V lost 3 bases to trimming and J lost 6 bases, with 17 bases between them. This CDR3 spans 16 amino acids. CDR3 loop: CATSDNGGGIINEQFF. The CDR3 DNA is TGTGCCACCAGTGATAATGGAGGGGGCATTATCAATGAGCAGTTCTTC.

This clone was counted once. The genes are TRBV27 and TRBJ2-7, with 8 nucleotides matching TRBD2. The germline CDR1 and CDR2 sequences are MNHEY and SMNVEV (reference sequence). The J segment lost 0 bases and the V segment lost 6 bases, leaving 7 bases of the junction unmatched. CDR3 length equals 15 residues. CDR3 sequence (DNA): TGTGCCAGCAGCCCCGGAGGGACTAGCTCCTACGAGCAGTACTTC. Its protein product is CASSPGGTSSYEQYF.

This rearrangement joins TRBV6-2 or TRBV6-3 to TRBJ2-7, with 12 positions matching TRBD2. V shed 4 bases and J 0 bases; nucleotides not matched to a gene: 7. CDR3 length: 17 residues. Germline V gene sequence: CDR1 MNHEY, CDR2 SVGEGT. CDR3 coding DNA: TGTGCCAGCAGTTCCGGGACTAGCGGGTCCCGCTCCTACGAGCAGTACTTC. Translation: CASSSGTSGSRSYEQYF.

The J gene is TRBJ2-5, the V gene TRBV28; D might be TRBD2 (5 bases). Germline V gene sequence: CDR1 MDHEN, CDR2 SYDVKM. There are 15 residues in the CDR3. V shed 3 bases and J shed 1 base, with 12 bases lying between them. The CDR3 DNA reads TGTGCCAGCAGTTTTCGGGAAACCTTCCAAGAGACCCAGTACTTC. It is translated as CASSFRETFQETQYF.

The genes are TRBV11-2 and TRBJ1-2; 8 positions agree with TRBD1. Germline V lookup: CDR1 SGHAT, CDR2 FQNNGV. The J segment lost 8 bases and the V segment lost 5 bases, leaving 10 bases of the junction unmatched. This CDR3 has 14 residues. CDR3 residues: CASSPTTGGGGYTF. CDR3 bases: TGTGCCAGCAGCCCAACCACAGGGGGAGGCGGCTACACCTTC.

This chain uses TRBV18 with TRBJ2-5; 7 nucleotides line up with TRBD1. Germline CDR1 reads KGHSH; CDR2 reads LQKENI. The CDR3 consists of 16 residues. V shed 1 base, J shed 4 bases, and the junction held 9 bases outside the gene matches. The CDR3 is CASSPRDRVIGETQYF. CDR3 DNA sequence: TGTGCCAGCTCACCACGAGACAGGGTAATTGGAGAGACCCAGTACTTC.

This chain joins TRBV6-2 or TRBV6-3 and TRBJ2-7, with 7 nucleotides matching TRBD1. Per germline, CDR1 MNHEY and CDR2 SVGEGT. The CDR3 is made up of 14 amino acids. Trimming cost V 5 bases and J 2 bases; bases outside gene matches: 6. The CDR3 DNA is TGTGCCAGCAGTAGGGGGACAGAAGCCTACGAGCAGTACTTC. This sequence encodes CASSRGTEAYEQYF.

V usage is TRBV20-1 and J usage is TRBJ2-7, with D hard to call. Trimming cost V 3 bases and J 2 bases, with 11 bases left between them. This CDR3 is built from 13 residues. The germline gives CDR1 DFQATT, CDR2 SNEGSKA (reference sequence). CDR3 protein: CSASALPTYEQYF. CDR3 coding DNA: TGCAGTGCTAGTGCACTACCCACCTACGAGCAGTACTTC.

The chain is built from TRBV6-6 and TRBJ2-1; 9 bases fit TRBD1. CDR3 size: 16 residues. CDR1 is MNHNY, CDR2 SVGAGI, per germline (reference sequence). J was trimmed by 5 bases and V by 2 bases; bases with no gene match: 7. The CDR3 DNA reads as TGTGCCAGCAGTTACCGACAGGGGGTCCTGAACAATGAGCAGTTCTTC. This sequence encodes CASSYRQGVLNNEQFF.

The V gene is TRBV3-1 (or the pseudogene TRBV3-2), the J gene TRBJ1-3; 8 bases agree with TRBD1. Germline CDR1 reads LGHDT; CDR2 reads YNNKEL (reference sequence). The CDR3 loop spans 14 amino acids. V shed 5 bases, J shed 3 bases, and the junction held 3 bases outside the gene matches. The CDR3 bases are TGTGCCAGCAGCAAGACAGGGGATGGAAACACCATATATTTT. Protein: CASSKTGDGNTIYF.

The V and J genes are TRBV7-8 and TRBJ1-4; 7 positions match TRBD1. CDR1 is SGHVS, CDR2 FQNEAQ, per germline. CDR3 length: 15 residues. V shed 1 base and J 5 bases; nucleotides not matched to a gene: 4. This chain's CDR3 is CASSLGDRTNEKLFF. For the CDR3, the DNA is TGTGCCAGCAGCTTAGGGGACAGAACGAATGAAAAACTGTTTTTT.

The chain links TRBV19 to TRBJ2-1; TRBD2 might be the D (7 bases). The CDR3 runs to 14 residues. V was clipped by 11 bases and J by 0 bases, with 14 bases between them. Per germline, CDR1 LNHDA and CDR2 SQIVND (reference sequence). This CDR3 is CAPGGRSSYNEQFF. The CDR3 DNA is TGTGCCCCCGGGGGGCGGAGCTCCTACAATGAGCAGTTCTTC.

This clone was seen more than once but under ten times. V gene TRBV12-3 or TRBV12-4 combines with J gene TRBJ2-7, with D possibly being TRBD1 (5 bases). The V gene lost 6 bases and the J gene lost 3 bases, with 6 bases spanning the gap. CDR3 length: 11 amino acids. The CDR3 protein is CASSDSYEQYF. For the CDR3, the DNA is TGTGCCAGCAGCGACAGCTACGAGCAGTACTTC.

The V call is TRBV3-1 (or the pseudogene TRBV3-2), the J call TRBJ2-1, with 8 bases identical to TRBD2. This CDR3 has 13 amino acids. V was clipped by 4 bases and J by 4 bases; unmatched bases: 0. Germline V gene sequence: CDR1 LGHDT, CDR2 YNNKEL (reference sequence). CDR3 DNA: TGTGCCAGCAGCCTAGCGGGGTACAATGAGCAGTTCTTC. Protein: CASSLAGYNEQFF.